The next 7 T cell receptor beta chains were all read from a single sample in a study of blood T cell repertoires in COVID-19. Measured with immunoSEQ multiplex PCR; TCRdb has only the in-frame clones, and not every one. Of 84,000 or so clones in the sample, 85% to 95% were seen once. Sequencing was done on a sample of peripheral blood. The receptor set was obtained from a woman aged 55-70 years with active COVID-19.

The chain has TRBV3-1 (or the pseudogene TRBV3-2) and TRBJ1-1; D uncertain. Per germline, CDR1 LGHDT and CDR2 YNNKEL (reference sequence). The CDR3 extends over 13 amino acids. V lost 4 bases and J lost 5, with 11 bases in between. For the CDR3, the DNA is TGTGCCAGCAGCCCCGGATCTAGGACTGAAGCTTTCTTT. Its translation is CASSPGSRTEAFF.

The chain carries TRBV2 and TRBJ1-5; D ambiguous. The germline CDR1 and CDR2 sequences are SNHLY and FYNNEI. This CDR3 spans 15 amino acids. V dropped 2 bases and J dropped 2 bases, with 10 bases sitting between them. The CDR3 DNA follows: TGTGCCAGCAGTGAACCGGGTGACCGCAATCAGCCCCAGCATTTT. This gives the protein CASSEPGDRNQPQHF.

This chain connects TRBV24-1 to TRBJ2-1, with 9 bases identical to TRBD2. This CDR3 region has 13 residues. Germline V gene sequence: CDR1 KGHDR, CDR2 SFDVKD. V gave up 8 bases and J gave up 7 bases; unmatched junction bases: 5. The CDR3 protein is CATTGSGRNEQFF. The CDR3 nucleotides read TGTGCCACCACGGGTAGCGGGAGAAATGAGCAGTTCTTC.

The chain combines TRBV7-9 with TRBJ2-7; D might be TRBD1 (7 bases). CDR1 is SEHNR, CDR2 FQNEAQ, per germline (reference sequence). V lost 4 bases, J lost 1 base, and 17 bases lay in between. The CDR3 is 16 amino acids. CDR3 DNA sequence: TGTGCCAGCAGCTCGACAGGGACTTCCAATTCCTACGAGCAGTACTTC. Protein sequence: CASSSTGTSNSYEQYF. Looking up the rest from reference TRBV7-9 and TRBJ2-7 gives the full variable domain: DTGVSQNPRHKITKRGQNVTFRCDPISEHNRLYWYRQTLGQGPEFLTYFQNEAQLEKSRLLSDRFSAERPKGSFSTLEIQRTEQGDSAMYLCASSSTGTSNSYEQYFGPGTRLTVT.

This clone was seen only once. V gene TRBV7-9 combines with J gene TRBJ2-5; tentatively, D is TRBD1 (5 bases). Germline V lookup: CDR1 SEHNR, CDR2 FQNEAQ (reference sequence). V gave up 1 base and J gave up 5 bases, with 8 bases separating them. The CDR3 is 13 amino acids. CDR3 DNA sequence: TGTGCCAGCAGCTTAGTTGGGGCCGAGACCCAGTACTTC. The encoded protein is CASSLVGAETQYF.

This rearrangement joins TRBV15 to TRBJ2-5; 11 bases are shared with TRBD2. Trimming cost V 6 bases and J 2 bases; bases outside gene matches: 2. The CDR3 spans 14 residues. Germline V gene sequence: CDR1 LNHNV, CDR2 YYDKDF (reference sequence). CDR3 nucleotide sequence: TGTGCCACCAGAATAGCGGGGGGGCAAGAGACCCAGTACTTC. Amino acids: CATRIAGGQETQYF.

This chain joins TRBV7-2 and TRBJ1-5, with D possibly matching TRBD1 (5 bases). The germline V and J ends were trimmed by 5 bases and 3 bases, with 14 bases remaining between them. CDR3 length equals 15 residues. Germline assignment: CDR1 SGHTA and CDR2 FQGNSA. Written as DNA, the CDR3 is TGTGCCAGCAGCCTCCTCGGGGGAGTCAATCAGCCCCAGCATTTT. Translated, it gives CASSLLGGVNQPQHF.